This TCR beta chain was sequenced for a study of OX40 agonist ivuxolimab in advanced cancers. At the level of the study: All patients had ivuxolimab intravenously every 2 weeks at 0.01 to 10 mg/kg. Previous treatment with anti-PD-1, anti-PD-L1 or anti-CTLA-4 therapy was allowed; roughly 40% had received some.

Repertoires were generated with immunoSEQ multiplex PCR, while TCRdb's copy carries only in-frame clones and drops some. The sample includes 70,000 to 75,000 clones, roughly 86% of them seen just once. The germline V and J ends were trimmed by 3 bases and 9 bases, with 11 bases remaining between them. Germline V lookup: CDR1 MDHEN, CDR2 SYDVKM. This CDR3 spans 12 amino acids. Note on this clone: Its antigen remains unidentified.

General study results and limits: Determination of antigen specificity was not performed for the expanded peripheral T cells.

The chain combines TRBV28 with TRBJ1-1; D remains unclear. This sequence originates from an adult with an advanced solid tumor such as melanoma, head and neck, liver or kidney cancer. The sequenced sample was CD4+ or CD8+ T cells sorted from blood, obtained in a trial of the OX40 agonist ivuxolimab. The CDR3 protein is CASSFGRSQAFF. The CDR3 DNA sequence: TGTGCCAGCAGTTTTGGCAGGTCTCAAGCTTTCTTT.